This TCR beta chain emerged from a study of T cell repertoires in cytomegalovirus infection. Overall study context: TCR beta signatures that were public indicated CMV infection and matching HLA type.

TCRdb re-analysed the reads in MiXCR, keeping a single row per CDR3 protein. This table holds roughly 120,000 distinct CDR3 sequences, around 30% found once. On this clonotype itself: Its target is not known.

Overall study results and limits: HLA-C-restricted CMV-specific TCR beta clonotypes prevailed in the ex vivo response.

Germline V gene lookup returns CDR1 MNHEY and CDR2 SMNVEV (reference sequence). The CDR3 runs to 13 residues. Trimming removed 7 bases at V and 0 bases at J, with 9 bases between. The sample in question was CD8+ T cells from cultured PBMCs, obtained from culture after CMV antigen stimulation. This clonotype originated in a human donor in good health (CMV status not recorded). Some clones in this sample may be carry-over from other donors' samples. The rearrangement uses TRBV27 and TRBJ1-1; TRBD1 is a possible D gene (5 bases). The CDR3 bases are TGTGCCAGCATTGACAGCATGAACACTGAAGCTTTCTTT. Its translation is CASIDSMNTEAFF.